This TCR beta chain came from a study of blood T cells in healthy people across ages. About the study: About one barcoded beta molecule per two T cells was captured by template switching.

The study's findings and limits: TCR beta diversity per million T cells fell roughly linearly with age.

About this clonotype itself: Its antigen is as yet unknown.

The second PCR ran roughly 7 to 12 cycles with a sample-barcoded 5' primer and J-beta primers. MiXCR, applied by TCRdb to the 5' RACE reads, yields one record per CDR3 protein. Altogether more than 700,000 distinct CDR3 sequences are present, about 53% being singletons, with the ten largest covering around 41%. Total RNA, at least 6 micrograms per sample, was extracted from PBMCs. The germline V gene encodes CDR1 SNHLY and CDR2 FYNNEI. V lost 6 bases to trimming and J lost 6 bases; unmatched junction nucleotides: 7. The CDR3 has 15 residues. The rearrangement joins TRBV2 to TRBJ2-1; 11 bases fit TRBD2. The sample comprised blood. The TCR comes from an older man in good health. CDR3 DNA sequence: TGTGCCAGCAGCCCACTAGCGGGAGATGGCAATGAGCAGTTCTTC. It yields the protein CASSPLAGDGNEQFF.